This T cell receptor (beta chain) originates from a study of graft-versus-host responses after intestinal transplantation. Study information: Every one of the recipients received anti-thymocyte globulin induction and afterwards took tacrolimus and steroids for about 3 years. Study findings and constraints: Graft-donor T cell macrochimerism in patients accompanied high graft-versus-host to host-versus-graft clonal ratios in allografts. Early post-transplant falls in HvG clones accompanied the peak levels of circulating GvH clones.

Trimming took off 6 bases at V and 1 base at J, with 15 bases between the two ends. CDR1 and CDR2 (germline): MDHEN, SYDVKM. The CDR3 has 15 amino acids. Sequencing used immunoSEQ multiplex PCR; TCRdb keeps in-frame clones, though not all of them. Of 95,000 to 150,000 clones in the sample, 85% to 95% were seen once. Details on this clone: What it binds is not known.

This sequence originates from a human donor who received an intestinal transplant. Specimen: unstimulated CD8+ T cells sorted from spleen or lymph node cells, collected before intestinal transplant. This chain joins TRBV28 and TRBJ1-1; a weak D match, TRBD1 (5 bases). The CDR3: CASRFHVGANTEAFF. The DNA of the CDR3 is TGTGCCAGCAGGTTCCATGTCGGGGCGAACACTGAAGCTTTCTTT.